The entry that follows covers one TCR beta chain sequence. The data stem from a study of blood T cell repertoires in COVID-19. Overall study: The samples span acute and convalescent COVID-19 from the United States, Italy and Spain. T cells, B-cell-depleted T cells, or PBMCs supplied cDNA or gDNA.

Under the authors' procedure: Nucleated cell counts were estimated from reference gene primer amplification. Profiled with immunoSEQ multiplex PCR; TCRdb holds only in-frame clones, not every one. For V, J and clone size, that table is used; D and trimming come from the DNA. The sample gives 100,000 to 120,000 clones, less than 75% of which show up once; about 2% is in the top ten. Trimming removed 6 bases from V and 2 bases from J, with 13 bases in between. The CDR3 runs 14 residues. The germline V gene has CDR1 MNHEY and CDR2 SVGAGI. The sample was peripheral blood. This receptor was identified in a woman in her thirties or forties with acute or convalescent COVID-19. The V and J genes are TRBV6-5 and TRBJ2-5; no reliable D call. CDR3 amino acids: CASSWSGLQETQYF. The CDR3 nucleotides read TGTGCCAGCAGCTGGTCGGGTTTACAAGAGACCCAGTACTTC.